The sequence of this T cell receptor beta chain was determined in a study of cytomegalovirus exposure and HLA in healthy donors. Findings of the study overall: In an earlier analysis, productive rearrangement rates for most beta V segments clustered near 90% or 30%. The authors later linked a missense DCLRE1C variant to TCR beta V- and J-gene trimming.

For this clone: As yet, its antigen is unknown.

Both 60 Vbeta primers and 13 Jbeta primers went into the PCR. Profiled with immunoSEQ multiplex PCR; TCRdb holds only in-frame clones, not every one. The data show 200,000 to 250,000 clones, with 75% to 90% seen just once and 1% held by the top ten. Trimming at V came to 5 bases and at J to 5 bases, leaving 11 bases not matched to a gene. Germline CDR1 SGHNT, CDR2 YENEEA. This CDR3 region has 16 residues. The sequence came from a woman younger than 30 in good health and CMV-seronegative. Input material: PBMCs. The chain couples TRBV11-3 to TRBJ2-5; TRBD1 matches at 10 bases. The CDR3 nucleotides are TGTGCCAGCAGCCCTCCCGACAGGGGGCCATGGGAGACCCAGTACTTC. Translated: CASSPPDRGPWETQYF.